The rows below give T cell receptor beta chains drawn from one sample of a study of blood T cell repertoires in COVID-19. Sequencing used immunoSEQ multiplex PCR; TCRdb keeps in-frame clones, though not all of them. The table has about 160,000 clones, around 82% seen once. Sequenced: PBMCs or T cells enriched from blood (not recorded which). These TCRs come from a middle-aged man who had recovered from COVID-19. CDR3s include the opening cysteine and the closing phenylalanine or tryptophan. A D gene is named only where the DNA matches it firmly. Size is omitted from some rows. Given values are once, few, many or a class for expanded clones.

clone size: few
D gene: -
V gene: TRBV4-1
J gene: TRBJ2-5
CDR3 protein: CASSRITGQRETQYF
CDR3 DNA: TGCGCCAGCAGCCGGATAACAGGGCAGCGAGAGACCCAGTACTTC

clone size: -
D gene: -
V gene: TRBV7-9
J gene: TRBJ2-3
CDR3 protein: CASSVSGTDTQYF
CDR3 DNA: TGTGCCAGCAGCGTTAGCGGCACAGATACGCAGTATTTT

clone size: once
D gene: -
V gene: TRBV2
J gene: TRBJ1-2
CDR3 protein: CASSRDGYTF
CDR3 DNA: TGTGCCAGCAGTCGGGATGGCTACACCTTC

clone size: once
D gene: TRBD2
V gene: TRBV5-6
J gene: TRBJ2-1
CDR3 protein: CASSSTGTTSYNEQFF
CDR3 DNA: TGTGCCAGCAGCTCAACCGGGACTACCTCTTACAATGAGCAGTTCTTC

clone size: -
D gene: TRBD1
V gene: TRBV27
J gene: TRBJ1-6
CDR3 protein: CASSPGRDSGPLHF
CDR3 DNA: TGTGCCAGCAGTCCAGGCCGGGACAGTGGACCCCTCCACTTT

clone size: -
D gene: -
V gene: TRBV6-1
J gene: TRBJ1-1
CDR3 protein: CASSEDGSLSAFF
CDR3 DNA: TGTGCCAGCAGTGAAGACGGGTCCCTCTCTGCTTTCTTT

clone size: -
D gene: -
V gene: TRBV5-4
J gene: TRBJ2-2
CDR3 protein: CASSLAGELFF
CDR3 DNA: TGTGCCAGCAGCTTAGCAGGGGAGCTGTTTTTT

clone size: -
D gene: TRBD1
V gene: TRBV7-9
J gene: TRBJ2-2
CDR3 protein: CASRRPGTGGILAGELFF
CDR3 DNA: TGTGCCAGCAGACGTCCCGGGACAGGGGGCATATTGGCCGGGGAGCTGTTTTTT

clone size: -
D gene: -
V gene: TRBV19
J gene: TRBJ2-5
CDR3 protein: CASSTSRGETQYF
CDR3 DNA: TGTGCCAGTAGTACTTCGCGGGGAGAGACCCAGTACTTC

clone size: few
D gene: -
V gene: TRBV5-4
J gene: TRBJ1-2
CDR3 protein: CASSLRYSDGYTF
CDR3 DNA: TGTGCCAGCAGCTTGAGGTACAGTGATGGCTACACCTTC

clone size: once
D gene: -
V gene: TRBV11-2
J gene: TRBJ1-2
CDR3 protein: CASSSRVRYGYTF
CDR3 DNA: TGTGCCAGCAGCTCCAGGGTCCGGTATGGCTACACCTTC

clone size: -
D gene: -
V gene: TRBV10-3
J gene: TRBJ1-2
CDR3 protein: CAISGERQAHPTF
CDR3 DNA: TGTGCCATCAGTGGGGAAAGACAGGCCCATCCCACCTTC

clone size: few
D gene: TRBD2
V gene: TRBV5-1
J gene: TRBJ2-2
CDR3 protein: CASSLEIGTGGTGELFF
CDR3 DNA: TGCGCCAGCAGCTTGGAAATAGGGACGGGAGGGACCGGGGAGCTGTTTTTT

clone size: -
D gene: -
V gene: TRBV18
J gene: TRBJ2-7
CDR3 protein: CASSHGTRNEMSYEQYF
CDR3 DNA: TGTGCCAGCTCACACGGGACACGTAATGAGATGTCCTACGAGCAGTACTTC

clone size: -
D gene: -
V gene: TRBV7-2
J gene: TRBJ1-1
CDR3 protein: CASRGDSFTEAFF
CDR3 DNA: TGTGCCAGCAGAGGAGACAGTTTCACTGAAGCTTTCTTT

clone size: -
D gene: TRBD2
V gene: TRBV7-2
J gene: TRBJ2-1
CDR3 protein: CASSTRTAGGRNEQFF
CDR3 DNA: TGTGCCAGCAGCACAAGGACCGCGGGGGGCCGAAATGAGCAGTTCTTC

clone size: -
D gene: TRBD1
V gene: TRBV18
J gene: TRBJ1-3
CDR3 protein: CASSPGQVDSGNTIYF
CDR3 DNA: TGTGCCAGCTCACCGGGACAGGTTGATTCTGGAAACACCATATATTTT

clone size: few
D gene: TRBD1
V gene: TRBV24-1
J gene: TRBJ1-5
CDR3 protein: CATSDRGSNQPQHF
CDR3 DNA: TGTGCCACCAGCGACAGGGGATCCAATCAGCCCCAGCATTTT

clone size: -
D gene: TRBD1
V gene: TRBV7-7
J gene: TRBJ2-2
CDR3 protein: CASSLALDRGTGELFF
CDR3 DNA: TGTGCCAGCAGCTTAGCCCTGGACAGGGGAACCGGGGAGCTGTTTTTT

clone size: -
D gene: TRBD1
V gene: TRBV11-2
J gene: TRBJ1-2
CDR3 protein: CASSPRQGTSYGYTF
CDR3 DNA: TGTGCCAGCAGCCCCAGACAGGGGACCTCCTATGGCTACACCTTC

clone size: -
D gene: -
V gene: TRBV5-1
J gene: TRBJ2-5
CDR3 protein: CASSLMRAQETQYF
CDR3 DNA: TGCGCCAGCAGCTTGATGCGGGCGCAAGAGACCCAGTACTTC

clone size: -
D gene: TRBD1
V gene: TRBV9
J gene: TRBJ1-2
CDR3 protein: CASSVDRDTYGYTF
CDR3 DNA: TGTGCCAGCAGCGTTGACAGGGATACTTATGGCTACACCTTC

clone size: -
D gene: TRBD1
V gene: TRBV2
J gene: TRBJ1-5
CDR3 protein: CASRPQGGDNQPQHF
CDR3 DNA: TGTGCCAGCAGGCCACAGGGGGGTGACAATCAGCCCCAGCATTTT

clone size: once
D gene: TRBD1
V gene: TRBV7-8
J gene: TRBJ2-7
CDR3 protein: CASSTAYIAGTGGYEQYF
CDR3 DNA: TGTGCCAGCAGCACAGCTTATATAGCCGGGACAGGGGGCTACGAGCAGTACTTC

clone size: few
D gene: TRBD2
V gene: TRBV4-1
J gene: TRBJ2-1
CDR3 protein: CASSQDTSGSNEQFF
CDR3 DNA: TGCGCCAGCAGCCAAGATACTAGCGGGAGCAATGAGCAGTTCTTC

clone size: -
D gene: -
V gene: TRBV6-5
J gene: TRBJ2-5
CDR3 protein: CASREGAGVETQYF
CDR3 DNA: TGTGCCAGCAGGGAGGGGGCCGGAGTGGAGACCCAGTACTTC

clone size: -
D gene: TRBD1
V gene: TRBV18
J gene: TRBJ1-5
CDR3 protein: CASSQGQGVQPQHF
CDR3 DNA: TGTGCCAGCTCACAGGGACAGGGGGTTCAGCCCCAGCATTTT

clone size: -
D gene: TRBD1
V gene: TRBV4-1
J gene: TRBJ1-5
CDR3 protein: CASSQTGGNQPQHF
CDR3 DNA: TGCGCCAGCAGCCAGACAGGGGGGAATCAGCCCCAGCATTTT

clone size: once
D gene: TRBD1
V gene: TRBV2
J gene: TRBJ1-2
CDR3 protein: CASSKRITGGRYGYTF
CDR3 DNA: TGTGCCAGCAGTAAAAGGATTACAGGGGGCCGGTATGGCTACACCTTC

clone size: few
D gene: TRBD2
V gene: TRBV2
J gene: TRBJ2-4
CDR3 protein: CASTSTSGGASAKNIQYF
CDR3 DNA: TGTGCCAGCACGTCGACTAGCGGGGGGGCCTCAGCCAAAAACATTCAGTACTTC

clone size: -
D gene: TRBD1
V gene: TRBV5-1
J gene: TRBJ2-7
CDR3 protein: CASSPAGTGVIYEQYF
CDR3 DNA: TGCGCCAGCAGTCCAGCCGGGACAGGGGTCATCTACGAGCAGTACTTC

clone size: -
D gene: TRBD2
V gene: TRBV20-1
J gene: TRBJ2-3
CDR3 protein: CSASGTRKDTQYF
CDR3 DNA: TGCAGTGCTAGTGGGACTAGGAAAGATACGCAGTATTTT

clone size: -
D gene: -
V gene: TRBV27
J gene: TRBJ2-5
CDR3 protein: CASSFVGAGKTQYF
CDR3 DNA: TGTGCCAGCAGTTTCGTGGGGGCTGGAAAGACCCAGTACTTC

clone size: -
D gene: TRBD2
V gene: TRBV2
J gene: TRBJ2-7
CDR3 protein: CASSFPSGAYEQYF
CDR3 DNA: TGTGCCAGCAGTTTTCCTAGCGGGGCCTACGAGCAGTACTTC

clone size: -
D gene: -
V gene: TRBV19
J gene: TRBJ1-1
CDR3 protein: CASSSTTGGQYTEAFF
CDR3 DNA: TGTGCCAGTAGTTCTACCACTGGGGGACAATACACTGAAGCTTTCTTT

clone size: -
D gene: TRBD1
V gene: TRBV6-6
J gene: TRBJ1-1
CDR3 protein: CASSTGGLGTEAFF
CDR3 DNA: TGTGCCAGCAGTACAGGGGGCTTAGGGACTGAAGCTTTCTTT

clone size: -
D gene: -
V gene: TRBV7-8
J gene: TRBJ2-7
CDR3 protein: CASSLVQGQGNYEQYF
CDR3 DNA: TGTGCCAGCAGCCTTGTTCAGGGGCAGGGGAACTACGAGCAGTACTTC

clone size: few
D gene: TRBD1
V gene: TRBV19
J gene: TRBJ2-2
CDR3 protein: CASSSQGTGPGTGELFF
CDR3 DNA: TGTGCCAGTAGTTCTCAAGGGACAGGTCCGGGCACCGGGGAGCTGTTTTTT

clone size: -
D gene: -
V gene: TRBV30
J gene: TRBJ2-2
CDR3 protein: CAWRARVNTGELFF
CDR3 DNA: TGTGCCTGGAGAGCCAGGGTGAACACCGGGGAGCTGTTTTTT

clone size: -
D gene: TRBD1
V gene: TRBV6-5
J gene: TRBJ2-3
CDR3 protein: CASSNGQGAADTQYF
CDR3 DNA: TGTGCCAGCTCAAACGGGCAGGGGGCCGCAGATACGCAGTATTTT

clone size: -
D gene: TRBD2
V gene: TRBV19
J gene: TRBJ2-1
CDR3 protein: CASAGLAGDSYNEQFF
CDR3 DNA: TGTGCCTCGGCGGGGCTAGCGGGGGATTCCTACAATGAGCAGTTCTTC

clone size: -
D gene: TRBD1
V gene: TRBV30
J gene: TRBJ1-5
CDR3 protein: CACATGGKGQPQHF
CDR3 DNA: TGTGCCTGTGCTACAGGGGGCAAGGGGCAGCCCCAGCATTTT

clone size: -
D gene: -
V gene: TRBV2
J gene: TRBJ2-3
CDR3 protein: CASSLTSTEDTQYF
CDR3 DNA: TGTGCCAGCAGTCTGACTAGTACGGAAGATACGCAGTATTTT

clone size: -
D gene: -
V gene: TRBV5-4
J gene: TRBJ2-1
CDR3 protein: CASSLGQGYNEQFF
CDR3 DNA: TGTGCCAGCAGCTTGGGGCAGGGTTACAATGAGCAGTTCTTC

clone size: once
D gene: TRBD2
V gene: TRBV2
J gene: TRBJ2-3
CDR3 protein: CASSGGAADTQYF
CDR3 DNA: TGTGCCAGCAGCGGGGGGGCGGCAGATACGCAGTATTTT

clone size: -
D gene: TRBD1
V gene: TRBV3-1/TRBV3-2
J gene: TRBJ1-1
CDR3 protein: CASSSTSTGSEAFF
CDR3 DNA: TGTGCCAGCAGCTCCACCTCGACAGGGTCTGAAGCTTTCTTT

clone size: -
D gene: -
V gene: TRBV5-1
J gene: TRBJ2-5
CDR3 protein: CASSLTEYQETQYF
CDR3 DNA: TGCGCCAGCAGCTTGACGGAGTACCAAGAGACCCAGTACTTC

clone size: once
D gene: -
V gene: TRBV4-1
J gene: TRBJ2-3
CDR3 protein: CASSLQLSPPW
CDR3 DNA: TGCGCCAGCAGCCTCCAACTCTCCCCACCATGG

clone size: -
D gene: TRBD1
V gene: TRBV5-4
J gene: TRBJ1-6
CDR3 protein: CASSLSGTGSSPLHF
CDR3 DNA: TGTGCCAGCAGCCTATCCGGGACAGGGTCTTCACCCCTCCACTTT

clone size: -
D gene: -
V gene: TRBV5-1
J gene: TRBJ1-2
CDR3 protein: CASSRTGGGSSYTF
CDR3 DNA: TGCGCCAGCAGCCGTACAGGTGGCGGGAGCAGCTACACCTTC

clone size: -
D gene: TRBD2
V gene: TRBV30
J gene: TRBJ2-3
CDR3 protein: CAWSGLAGVPGGDTQYF
CDR3 DNA: TGTGCCTGGAGTGGACTAGCGGGGGTCCCGGGGGGAGATACGCAGTATTTT